The sequence of this T cell receptor beta chain was determined in a study of cytomegalovirus exposure and HLA in healthy donors. Study findings and constraints: Cytomegalovirus status was reportedly diagnosed by the classifier with high specificity and sensitivity. Later analysis revealed greater clonal expansion in HLA-associated TCR beta chains than in equally common others. CMV serostatus was the sole immune exposure information available. In an earlier analysis, in several hundred donors, most V segments appeared productive either ~87% or ~30% of the time.

Primers included in the PCR were 60 Vbeta and 13 Jbeta primers. Produced via immunoSEQ multiplex PCR; TCRdb's table is partial and in-frame only. This table holds 210,000 or so clones, 75% to 80% found once. V lost 7 bases to trimming and J lost 3 bases; unmatched junction nucleotides: 2. Per the germline V gene, CDR1 is ENHRY and CDR2 is SYGVKD. This CDR3 has 12 amino acids. Details on this clone: Its antigen is as yet unknown.

The TCR was taken from a man aged 18 to 35 in good health and CMV-seronegative. This rearrangement joins TRBV10-3 to TRBJ1-2, with TRBD1 matching over 7 bases. The sample was PBMCs. CDR3 nucleotides: TGTGCCATCATTCAGGGGGACTATGGCTACACCTTC. Its protein is CAIIQGDYGYTF.